This T cell receptor (beta chain) was obtained from a study of control samples from healthy donors and cancer patients. V was cut by 3 bases and J by 6 bases, with 8 bases left in between. The CDR3 runs to 12 residues. TCRdb keeps only in-frame clones here, not all; method: immunoSEQ multiplex PCR. The profile shows about 170,000 clones, about nine tenths of them singletons. The sequence was collected from a woman aged 25 to 39 in good health. Sequenced sample: blood. The chain joins TRBV12-3 or TRBV12-4 to TRBJ1-2; D gene uncertain. This CDR3 reads CASSFVRNGYTF. Here the CDR3 DNA reads TGTGCCAGCAGTTTTGTAAGAAATGGCTACACCTTC.